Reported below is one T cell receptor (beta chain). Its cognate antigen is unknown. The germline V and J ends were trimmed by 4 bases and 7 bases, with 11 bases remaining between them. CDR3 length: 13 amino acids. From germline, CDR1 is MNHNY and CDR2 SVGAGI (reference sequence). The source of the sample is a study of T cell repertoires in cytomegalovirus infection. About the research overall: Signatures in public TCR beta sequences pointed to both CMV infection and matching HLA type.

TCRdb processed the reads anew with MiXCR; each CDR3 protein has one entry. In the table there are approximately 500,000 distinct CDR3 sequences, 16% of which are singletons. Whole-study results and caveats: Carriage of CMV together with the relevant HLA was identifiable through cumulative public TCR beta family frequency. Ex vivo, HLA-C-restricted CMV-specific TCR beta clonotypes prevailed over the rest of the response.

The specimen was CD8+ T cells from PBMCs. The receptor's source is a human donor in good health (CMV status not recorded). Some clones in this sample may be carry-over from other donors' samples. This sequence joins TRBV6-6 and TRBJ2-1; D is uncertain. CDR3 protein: CASSSPAVNEQFF. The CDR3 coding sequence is TGTGCCAGCAGTTCCCCCGCCGTGAATGAGCAGTTCTTC.